These T cell receptor beta chains were read from a single sample in a study of cytomegalovirus exposure and HLA in healthy donors. Produced via immunoSEQ multiplex PCR; TCRdb's table is partial and in-frame only. Among around 110,000 clones listed, 77% were seen once. Sequenced: PBMCs. The receptors shown here come from a male donor in good health and CMV-seronegative. The conserved cysteine and the conserved F or W are not part of the CDR3 here. A D gene is named only where the DNA matches it firmly.

CDR3: ASSETSGGLETQY; V: TRBV7-8; length: 13; D: TRBD2; J: TRBJ2-5
CDR3: ASSLGAAGNGNTIY; V: TRBV5-1; length: 14; D: .; J: TRBJ1-3
CDR3: ASSESRDSYNEQF; V: TRBV10-1; length: 13; D: .; J: TRBJ2-1
CDR3: ATSFQGHEQY; V: TRBV2; length: 10; D: .; J: TRBJ2-7
CDR3: ASSLGGLAGVYEQY; V: TRBV7-2; length: 14; D: TRBD2; J: TRBJ2-7
CDR3: ASSPLATYEQY; V: TRBV4-1; length: 11; D: .; J: TRBJ2-7
CDR3: ASSLAPGGTNTEAF; V: TRBV5-1; length: 14; D: TRBD1; J: TRBJ1-1
CDR3: ASSEYKGRGTGTDTQY; V: TRBV25-1; length: 16; D: .; J: TRBJ2-3
CDR3: ASSLKHTGELF; V: TRBV7-3; length: 11; D: .; J: TRBJ2-2
CDR3: ASSVAGTPLNTQY; V: TRBV9; length: 13; D: .; J: TRBJ2-3
CDR3: ASSQRNRGPYEQY; V: TRBV7-9; length: 13; D: TRBD1; J: TRBJ2-7
CDR3: ASSSSGGDYEQY; V: TRBV11-2; length: 12; D: TRBD2; J: TRBJ2-7
CDR3: ASNLRETIGNTIY; V: TRBV19; length: 13; D: .; J: TRBJ1-3
CDR3: ASSMQGIEAF; V: TRBV5-1; length: 10; D: .; J: TRBJ1-1
CDR3: ASSSGAGTEAF; V: TRBV5-6; length: 11; D: .; J: TRBJ1-1
CDR3: ASSRPGTDGNTIY; V: TRBV21-1; length: 13; D: .; J: TRBJ1-3
CDR3: ASSLTTGGNYGYT; V: TRBV27; length: 13; D: TRBD1; J: TRBJ1-2
CDR3: ASIDGTGGSF; V: TRBV28; length: 10; D: TRBD1; J: TRBJ1-1
CDR3: ASSLSGTFVAKNIQY; V: TRBV28; length: 15; D: .; J: TRBJ2-4
CDR3: ASSPRITGISYEQY; V: TRBV7-2; length: 14; D: .; J: TRBJ2-7
CDR3: ASSSDTGFRDEQY; V: TRBV27; length: 13; D: .; J: TRBJ2-7
CDR3: ASSMSPSGRHEQF; V: TRBV19; length: 13; D: TRBD2; J: TRBJ2-1
CDR3: ASIYRDRGNYGYT; V: TRBV19; length: 13; D: TRBD1; J: TRBJ1-2
CDR3: ASSFGGTDTQY; V: TRBV5-1; length: 11; D: .; J: TRBJ2-3
CDR3: ASSGRRSYEQY; V: TRBV27; length: 11; D: .; J: TRBJ2-7
CDR3: ASTGQVSSYEQY; V: TRBV28; length: 12; D: TRBD1; J: TRBJ2-7
CDR3: ASSLGAGGPGLEQY; V: TRBV5-4; length: 14; D: TRBD2; J: TRBJ2-7
CDR3: ASSTGETQY; V: TRBV7-7; length: 9; D: .; J: TRBJ2-5
CDR3: ASSQGATNYGYT; V: TRBV4-1; length: 12; D: .; J: TRBJ1-2
CDR3: ASSIGAGSAEQY; V: TRBV19; length: 12; D: .; J: TRBJ2-7
CDR3: ASSRRTDTQY; V: TRBV10-2; length: 10; D: .; J: TRBJ2-3
CDR3: ASSSRYGANVLT; V: TRBV5-1; length: 12; D: .; J: TRBJ2-6
CDR3: ASSRGTGGYEQY; V: TRBV18; length: 12; D: TRBD1; J: TRBJ2-7
CDR3: ASSLSTTEAF; V: TRBV7-8; length: 10; D: .; J: TRBJ1-1
CDR3: ASSHLGSNEQF; V: TRBV7-6; length: 11; D: .; J: TRBJ2-1
CDR3: AISRTGGGSPLH; V: TRBV10-3; length: 12; D: TRBD1; J: TRBJ1-6
CDR3: ASSLGGVNEQY; V: TRBV7-6; length: 11; D: .; J: TRBJ2-7
CDR3: AWSVRRALETQY; V: TRBV30; length: 12; D: .; J: TRBJ2-5
CDR3: ATVWRGTEAF; V: TRBV6-5; length: 10; D: .; J: TRBJ1-1
CDR3: ASSARRDRQETQY; V: TRBV2; length: 13; D: .; J: TRBJ2-5
CDR3: ASSRAGTGHYEQY; V: TRBV28; length: 13; D: TRBD1; J: TRBJ2-7
CDR3: AISPGTGNEQY; V: TRBV10-3; length: 11; D: TRBD1; J: TRBJ2-7
CDR3: ASSHTGSKATEAF; V: TRBV4-2; length: 13; D: .; J: TRBJ1-1
CDR3: ASSQEGPGTSEKLF; V: TRBV4-1; length: 14; D: .; J: TRBJ1-4
CDR3: ASSLVGTGGSYNEQF; V: TRBV5-5; length: 15; D: TRBD1; J: TRBJ2-1